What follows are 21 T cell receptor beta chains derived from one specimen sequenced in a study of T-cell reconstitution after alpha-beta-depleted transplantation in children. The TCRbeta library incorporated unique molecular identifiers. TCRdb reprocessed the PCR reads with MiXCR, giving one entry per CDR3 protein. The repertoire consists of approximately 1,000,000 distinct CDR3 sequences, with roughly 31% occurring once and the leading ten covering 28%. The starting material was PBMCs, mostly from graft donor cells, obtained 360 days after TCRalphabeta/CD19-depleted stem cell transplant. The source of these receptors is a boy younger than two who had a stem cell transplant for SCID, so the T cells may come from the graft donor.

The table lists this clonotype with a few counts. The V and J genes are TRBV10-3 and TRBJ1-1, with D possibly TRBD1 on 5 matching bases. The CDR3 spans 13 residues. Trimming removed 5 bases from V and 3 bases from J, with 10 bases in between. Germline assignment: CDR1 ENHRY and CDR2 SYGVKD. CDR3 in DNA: TGTGCCATCAGTAGCAGGGCCGACACTGAAGCTTTCTTT. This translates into CAISSRADTEAFF.

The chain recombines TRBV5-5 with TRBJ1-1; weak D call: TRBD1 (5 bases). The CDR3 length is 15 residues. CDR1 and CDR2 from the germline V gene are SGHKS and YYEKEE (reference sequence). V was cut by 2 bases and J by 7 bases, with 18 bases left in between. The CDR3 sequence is CASSFNTGTGGEAFF. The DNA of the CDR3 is TGTGCCAGCAGCTTCAATACTGGGACCGGGGGTGAAGCTTTCTTT.

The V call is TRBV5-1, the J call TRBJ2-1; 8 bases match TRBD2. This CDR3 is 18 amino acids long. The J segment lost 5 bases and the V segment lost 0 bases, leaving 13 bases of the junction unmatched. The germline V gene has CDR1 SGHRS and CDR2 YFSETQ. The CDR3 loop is CASSLAVVGGGPNNEQFF. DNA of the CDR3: TGCGCCAGCAGCTTGGCCGTGGTTGGCGGGGGGCCTAACAATGAGCAGTTCTTC.

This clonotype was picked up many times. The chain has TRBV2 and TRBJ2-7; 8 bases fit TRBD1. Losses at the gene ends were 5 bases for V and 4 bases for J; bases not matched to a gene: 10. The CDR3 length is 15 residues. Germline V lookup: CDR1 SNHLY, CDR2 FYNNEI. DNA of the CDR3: TGTGCCAGCAGTTGGCTTGGGACAGGCTTGTACGAGCAGTACTTC. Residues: CASSWLGTGLYEQYF. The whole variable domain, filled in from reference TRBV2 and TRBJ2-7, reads EPEVTQTPSHQVTQMGQEVILRCVPISNHLYFYWYRQILGQKVEFLVSFYNNEISEKSEIFDDQFSVERPDGSNFTLKIRSTKLEDSAMYFCASSWLGTGLYEQYFGPGTRLTVT.

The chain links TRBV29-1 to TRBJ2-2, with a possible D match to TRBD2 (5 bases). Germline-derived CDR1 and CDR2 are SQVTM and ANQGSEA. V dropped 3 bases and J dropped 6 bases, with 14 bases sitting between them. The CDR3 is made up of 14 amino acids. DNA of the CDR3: TGCAGCGTTGAGGAGCGGCAGTGGTCCGGGGAGCTGTTTTTT. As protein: CSVEERQWSGELFF.

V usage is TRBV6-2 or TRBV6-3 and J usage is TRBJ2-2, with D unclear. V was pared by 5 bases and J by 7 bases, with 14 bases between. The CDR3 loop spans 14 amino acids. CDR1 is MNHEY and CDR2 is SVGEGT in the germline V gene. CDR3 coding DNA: TGTGCCAGCAGTAATCCAGGTGCCGTCGGGGAGCTGTTTTTT. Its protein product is CASSNPGAVGELFF.

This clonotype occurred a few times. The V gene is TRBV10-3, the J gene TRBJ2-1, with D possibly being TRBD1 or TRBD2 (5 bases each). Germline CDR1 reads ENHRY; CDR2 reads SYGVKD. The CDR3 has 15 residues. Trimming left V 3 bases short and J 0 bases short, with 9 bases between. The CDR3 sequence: CAISDGGGSYNEQFF. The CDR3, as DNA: TGTGCCATCAGTGACGGTGGGGGCTCCTACAATGAGCAGTTCTTC.

CDR3 sequence (DNA): TGTGCCAGCAGCTCATACAGGGTTCTCCAAGAGACCCAGTACTTC. Protein sequence: CASSSYRVLQETQYF. The J gene is TRBJ2-5, the V gene TRBV7-2; D may be TRBD1 (6 bases). The germline gives CDR1 SGHTA, CDR2 FQGNSA. V lost 4 bases, J lost 1 base, and 13 bases lay in between. This CDR3 contains 15 residues.

CDR3: CASSPRTGQQFF. The CDR3 DNA is TGTGCCAGCAGCCCCCGGACAGGACAGCAGTTCTTC. The V gene is TRBV4-2, the J gene TRBJ2-1, with 7 bases matching TRBD1. J lost 11 bases, V lost 4 bases, and 5 bases had no gene match. This CDR3 region has 12 residues. CDR1 is LGHNA and CDR2 is YNFKEQ in the germline V gene.

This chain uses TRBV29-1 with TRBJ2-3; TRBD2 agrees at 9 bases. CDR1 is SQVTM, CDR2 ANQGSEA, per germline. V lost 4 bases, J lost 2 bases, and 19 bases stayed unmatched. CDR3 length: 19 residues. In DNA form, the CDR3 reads TGCAGCGTTGGGATGACGTATAGCGGGGGAGTCCGTGACACAGATACGCAGTATTTT. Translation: CSVGMTYSGGVRDTDTQYF.

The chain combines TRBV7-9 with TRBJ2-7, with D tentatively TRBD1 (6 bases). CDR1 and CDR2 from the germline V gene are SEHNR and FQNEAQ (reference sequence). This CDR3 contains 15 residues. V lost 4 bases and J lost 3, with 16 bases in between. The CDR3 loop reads CASSSADRSLYEQYF. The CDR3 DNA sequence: TGTGCCAGCAGCTCAGCCGACAGGTCCCTCTACGAGCAGTACTTC.

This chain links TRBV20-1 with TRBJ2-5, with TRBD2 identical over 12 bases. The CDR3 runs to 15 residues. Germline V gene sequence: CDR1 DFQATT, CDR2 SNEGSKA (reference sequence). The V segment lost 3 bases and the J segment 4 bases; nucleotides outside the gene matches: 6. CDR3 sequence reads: CSARELAGGRETQYF. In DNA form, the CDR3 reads TGCAGTGCTAGGGAACTAGCGGGGGGCCGAGAGACCCAGTACTTC.

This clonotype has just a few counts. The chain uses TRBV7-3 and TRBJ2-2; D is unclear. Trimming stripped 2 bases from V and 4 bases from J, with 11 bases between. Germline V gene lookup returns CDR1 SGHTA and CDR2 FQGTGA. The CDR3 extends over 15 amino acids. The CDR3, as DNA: TGTGCCAGCAGCTTATACCTTAAGGGCACCGGGGAGCTGTTTTTT. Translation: CASSLYLKGTGELFF.

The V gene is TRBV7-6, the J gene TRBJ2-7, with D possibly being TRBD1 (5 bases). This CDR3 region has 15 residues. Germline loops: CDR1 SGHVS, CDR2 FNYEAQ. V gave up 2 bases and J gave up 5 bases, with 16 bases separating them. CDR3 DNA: TGTGCCAGCAGCTTACTAGGGGCCACCCCCCACGAGCAGTACTTC. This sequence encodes CASSLLGATPHEQYF.

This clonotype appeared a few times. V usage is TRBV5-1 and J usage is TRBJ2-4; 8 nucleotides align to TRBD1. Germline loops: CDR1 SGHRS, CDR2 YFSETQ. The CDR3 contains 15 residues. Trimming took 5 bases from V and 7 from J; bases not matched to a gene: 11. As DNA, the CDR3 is TGCGCCAGCAGTCAGGGGGCGCGAGTTACGAACATTCAGTACTTC. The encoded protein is CASSQGARVTNIQYF.

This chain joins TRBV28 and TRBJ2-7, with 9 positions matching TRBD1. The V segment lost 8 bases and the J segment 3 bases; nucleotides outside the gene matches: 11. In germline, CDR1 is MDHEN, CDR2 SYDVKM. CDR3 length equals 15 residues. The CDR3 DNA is TGTGCCAGCCAAACCCCGGGGACAGGGATCTACGAGCAGTACTTC. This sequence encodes CASQTPGTGIYEQYF.

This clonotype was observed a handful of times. This CDR3 reads CASRPLAGEISSTDTQYF. CDR3 bases: TGCGCCAGCAGACCTCTAGCGGGGGAGATATCTAGCACAGATACGCAGTATTTT. This chain uses TRBV10-2 with TRBJ2-3; 10 bases match TRBD2. Unmatched junction bases numbered 12, after V lost 6 bases and J lost 0 bases. The length of the CDR3 is 18 residues. Germline assignment: CDR1 WSHSY and CDR2 SAAADI.

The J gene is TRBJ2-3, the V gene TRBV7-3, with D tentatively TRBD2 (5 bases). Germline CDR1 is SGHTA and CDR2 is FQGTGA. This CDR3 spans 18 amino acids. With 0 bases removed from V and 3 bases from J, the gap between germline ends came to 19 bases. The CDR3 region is CASSLTPLRGSRTDTQYF. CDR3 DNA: TGTGCCAGCAGCTTAACTCCCTTACGGGGAAGTCGAACAGATACGCAGTATTTT.

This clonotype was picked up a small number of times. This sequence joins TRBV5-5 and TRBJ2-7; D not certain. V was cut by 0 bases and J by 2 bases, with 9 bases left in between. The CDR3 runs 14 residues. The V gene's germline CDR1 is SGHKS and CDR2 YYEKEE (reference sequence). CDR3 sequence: CASSLAEVPYEQYF. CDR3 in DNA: TGTGCCAGCAGCTTGGCCGAGGTACCCTACGAGCAGTACTTC.

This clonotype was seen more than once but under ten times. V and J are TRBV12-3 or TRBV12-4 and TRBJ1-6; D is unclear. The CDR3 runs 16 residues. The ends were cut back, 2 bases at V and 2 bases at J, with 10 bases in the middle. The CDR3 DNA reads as TGTGCCAGCAGTTTACTTTTAGGACCCTATAATTCACCCCTCCACTTT. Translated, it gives CASSLLLGPYNSPLHF.

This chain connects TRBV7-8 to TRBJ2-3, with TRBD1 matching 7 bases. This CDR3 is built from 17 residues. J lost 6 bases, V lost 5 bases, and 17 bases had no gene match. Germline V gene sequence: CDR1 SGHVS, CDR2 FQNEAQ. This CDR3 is CASSIGQASRFTDTQYF. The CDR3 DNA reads TGTGCCAGCAGCATCGGACAGGCGTCCCGATTCACGGATACGCAGTATTTT. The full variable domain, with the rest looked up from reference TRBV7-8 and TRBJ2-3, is GAGVSQSPRYKVAKRGQDVALRCDPISGHVSLFWYQQALGQGPEFLTYFQNEAQLDKSGLPSDRFFAERPEGSVSTLKIQRTQQEDSAVYLCASSIGQASRFTDTQYFGPGTRLTVL.